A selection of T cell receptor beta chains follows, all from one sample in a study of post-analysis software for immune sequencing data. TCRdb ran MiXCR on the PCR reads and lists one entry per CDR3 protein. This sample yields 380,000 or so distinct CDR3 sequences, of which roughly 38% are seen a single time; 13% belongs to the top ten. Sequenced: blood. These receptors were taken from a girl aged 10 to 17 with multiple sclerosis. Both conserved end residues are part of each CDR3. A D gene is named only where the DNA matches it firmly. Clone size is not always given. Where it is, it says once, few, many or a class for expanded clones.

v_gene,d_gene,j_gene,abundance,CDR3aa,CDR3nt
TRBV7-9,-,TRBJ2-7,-,CASSATGYYEQYF,TGTGCCAGCAGCGCCACAGGTTACTACGAGCAGTACTTC
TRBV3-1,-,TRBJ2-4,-,CASSQALLGIQYF,TGTGCCAGCAGCCAAGCTTTATTGGGCATTCAGTACTTC
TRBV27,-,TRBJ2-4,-,CASSTSGQGNIQYF,-
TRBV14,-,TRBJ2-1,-,CASSLGQIDNEQFF,TGTGCCAGCAGCCTAGGACAGATAGACAATGAGCAGTTCTTC
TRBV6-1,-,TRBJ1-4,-,CASSPSGHNEKLFF,TGTGCCAGCAGTCCTTCGGGTCATAATGAAAAACTGTTTTTT
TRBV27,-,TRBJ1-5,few,CASSTYSNQPQHF,TGTGCCAGCAGTACTTACTCAAATCAGCCCCAGCATTTT
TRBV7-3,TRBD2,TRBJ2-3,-,CASSLAGVTDTQYF,TGTGCCAGCAGCTTGGCGGGGGTTACAGATACGCAGTATTTT
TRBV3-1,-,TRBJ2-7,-,CASSQGGVRAEQYF,TGTGCCAGCAGCCAAGGCGGGGTTAGGGCCGAGCAGTACTTC
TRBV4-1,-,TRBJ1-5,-,CASSHLDLNNQPQHF,TGCGCCAGCAGCCACTTGGACCTGAACAATCAGCCCCAGCATTTT
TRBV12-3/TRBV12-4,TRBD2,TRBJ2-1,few,CASSSGLGRDNEQFF,TGTGCCAGCAGTTCGGGACTAGGGAGGGACAATGAGCAGTTCTTC
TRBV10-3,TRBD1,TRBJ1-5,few,CAISGTGPYSNQPQHF,TGTGCCATCAGTGGGACAGGGCCCTATAGCAATCAGCCCCAGCATTTT
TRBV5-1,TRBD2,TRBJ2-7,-,CASSFREVVGEQYF,TGCGCCAGCAGTTTCCGGGAGGTGGTGGGCGAGCAGTACTTC
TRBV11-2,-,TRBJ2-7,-,CASSLDSLREQYF,TGTGCCAGCAGCTTGGACAGCCTTAGAGAGCAGTACTTC
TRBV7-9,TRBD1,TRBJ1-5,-,CASSLAGTGYQPQHF,TGTGCCAGCAGCTTAGCTGGGACAGGGTACCAGCCCCAGCATTTT
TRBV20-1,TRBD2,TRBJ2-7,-,CSARDAQREPREQYF,TGCAGTGCTAGAGATGCCCAGCGGGAGCCTCGCGAGCAGTACTTC
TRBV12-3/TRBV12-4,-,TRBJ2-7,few,CASRPGGQTYEQYF,TGTGCCAGCAGACCCGGCGGACAAACCTACGAGCAGTACTTC
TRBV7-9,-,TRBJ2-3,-,CASSPQAVPDTQYF,TGTGCCAGCAGCCCTCAAGCGGTCCCAGATACGCAGTATTTT
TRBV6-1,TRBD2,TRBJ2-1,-,CASSATPRGGPVNEQFF,TGTGCCAGCAGTGCGACTCCCCGGGGGGGCCCGGTCAATGAGCAGTTCTTC
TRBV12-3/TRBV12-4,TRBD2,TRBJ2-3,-,CASRERGGGGTQYF,TGTGCCAGCAGGGAGCGGGGGGGCGGTGGTACGCAGTATTTT
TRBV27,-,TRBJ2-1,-,CASTTGHDNEQFF,TGTGCCAGCACGACAGGCCACGACAATGAGCAGTTCTTC
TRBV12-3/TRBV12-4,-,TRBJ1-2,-,CASSFPSLEGYTF,TGTGCCAGCAGTTTCCCGTCCCTCGAGGGCTACACCTTC
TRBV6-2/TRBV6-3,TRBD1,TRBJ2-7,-,CASSYPDVGDRFLDEQYF,TGTGCCAGCAGTTACCCAGACGTAGGGGACAGGTTCTTGGACGAGCAGTACTTC
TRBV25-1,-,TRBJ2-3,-,CAGSDVGRGDTQYF,TGTGCCGGCAGTGACGTTGGGCGGGGAGATACGCAGTATTTT
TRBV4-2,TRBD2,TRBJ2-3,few,CASSQEGRGFRTDTQYF,TGTGCCAGCAGCCAAGAGGGGAGGGGCTTCCGGACAGATACGCAGTATTTT
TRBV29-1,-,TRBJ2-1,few,CSVEGGLFSYNEQFF,TGCAGCGTTGAAGGGGGTCTCTTCTCCTACAATGAGCAGTTCTTC
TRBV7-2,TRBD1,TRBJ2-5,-,CASSRTGGGETQYF,TGTGCCAGCAGCAGGACAGGGGGTGGGGAGACCCAGTACTTC
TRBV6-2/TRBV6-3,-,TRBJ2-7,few,CASGDSSYEQYF,TGTGCCAGCGGGGACTCGTCCTACGAGCAGTACTTC
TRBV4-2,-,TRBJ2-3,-,CASSQGTFGAGGMTDTQYF,-
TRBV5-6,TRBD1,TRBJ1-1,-,CASSLDGTGVNTEAFF,TGTGCCAGCAGCTTGGATGGGACAGGGGTGAACACTGAAGCTTTCTTT
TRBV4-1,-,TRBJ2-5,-,CASSLGLTETQYF,TGCGCCAGCAGCCTCGGACTAACGGAGACCCAGTACTTC
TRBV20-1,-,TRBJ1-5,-,CSARQGNGNQPQHF,TGCAGTGCTCGTCAGGGGAATGGCAATCAGCCCCAGCATTTT
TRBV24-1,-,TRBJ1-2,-,CATSGGNYGYTF,TGTGCCACCAGTGGTGGAAACTATGGCTACACCTTC
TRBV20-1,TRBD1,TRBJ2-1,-,CSAQGQGNSYNEQFF,TGCAGTGCGCAGGGACAGGGGAATTCCTACAATGAGCAGTTCTTC
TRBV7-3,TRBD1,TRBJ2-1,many,CASSRQQGGSYSEQFF,TGTGCCAGCAGCCGTCAACAGGGGGGTTCCTACAGTGAGCAGTTCTTC
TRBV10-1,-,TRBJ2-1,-,CASSETPYSPYNEQFF,TGCGCCAGCAGTGAAACCCCGTACAGCCCCTACAATGAGCAGTTCTTC
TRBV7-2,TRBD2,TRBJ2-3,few,CASSPRLAHTQYF,TGTGCCAGCAGCCCCAGACTAGCACATACGCAGTATTTT
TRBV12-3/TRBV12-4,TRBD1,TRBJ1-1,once,CASRGQLDTEAFF,TGTGCCAGCAGGGGACAGCTGGACACTGAAGCTTTCTTT
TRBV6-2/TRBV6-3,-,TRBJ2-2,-,CASSYARANTGELFF,TGTGCCAGCAGTTACGCCAGGGCCAACACCGGGGAGCTGTTTTTT
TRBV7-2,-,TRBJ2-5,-,CASSLSGVQETQYF,TGTGCCAGCAGTTTATCGGGGGTGCAAGAGACCCAGTACTTC
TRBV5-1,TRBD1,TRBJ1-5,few,CASSPGQGARQPQHF,TGCGCCAGCAGCCCAGGACAGGGGGCAAGGCAGCCCCAGCATTTT
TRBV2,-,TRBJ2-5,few,CASSGGLSSETQYF,TGTGCCAGCAGTGGTGGACTCAGCTCAGAGACCCAGTACTTC
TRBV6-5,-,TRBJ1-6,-,CASRPRGGLVPLHF,TGTGCCAGCAGGCCCCGGGGCGGCCTAGTTCCCCTCCACTTT